The present entry profiles one T cell receptor beta chain with its context. The antigen is unknown. Data came from immunoSEQ multiplex PCR; TCRdb stores just in-frame clones and leaves some out. Of about 2.3 million clones listed, approximately 93% are singletons. In germline, CDR1 is PRHDT, CDR2 FYEKMQ (reference sequence). The CDR3 runs to 14 residues. V trimming: 4 bases; J trimming: 5 bases; junction bases outside the gene matches: 7. These data originate in a study of shared clonotypes between healthy human individuals. The donor cohort consisted entirely of Caucasian adults residing in Nashville, Tennessee. Whole-study findings and limits: When naive CD4 clonotypes were compared across a few donors, around 4.6% were shared. Clonotypes not shared had lower generation probabilities than those common to all four donors. Represented diversity, genetic and exposure-history alike, was limited by few donors.

The receptor comes from a man between 18 and 35 years old in good health. Some clones in this sample may be carry-over from other donors' samples. What was sequenced was naive CD4+ T cells from PBMCs. The subset was: CD45RA+ positively selected. The chain links TRBV13 to TRBJ1-1, with 7 bases aligning to TRBD1. The CDR3 nucleotides are TGTGCCAGCAGCTCGACAGGGAGGAGGACTGAAGCTTTCTTT. Amino acids: CASSSTGRRTEAFF.